This is a list of T cell receptor beta chains from one sample in a study of shared clonotypes between healthy human individuals. Sequenced by immunoSEQ multiplex PCR; TCRdb stores in-frame clones only, minus some. The sample has approximately 1,500,000 clones; about 96% are singletons. Sample: naive CD4+ T cells sorted from blood. These receptors came from a man aged 25 to 40 in good health. Both conserved end residues are trimmed from each CDR3. The order of the fields is clone size, J gene, V gene, CDR3 protein. Some rows have no size entry. The others give once, few or many, or a class for an expanded clone.

NA | TRBJ2-7 | TRBV5-1 | ASSFQGTSGEQY
NA | TRBJ2-7 | TRBV11-3 | ASSLGDSSYEQY
NA | TRBJ1-4 | TRBV2 | ASKGGAYEKLF
NA | TRBJ1-2 | TRBV2 | ASRNPWADLTNYGYT
NA | TRBJ2-5 | TRBV7-3 | ASSESSWRQETQY
NA | TRBJ2-1 | TRBV10-3 | AIATSLAGYNEQF
NA | TRBJ2-1 | TRBV6-5 | ASSYFAGPYNEQF
NA | TRBJ2-5 | TRBV5-8 | ASSPGQRERGETQY
once | TRBJ2-1 | TRBV2 | AGSMERGNNEQF
NA | TRBJ2-7 | TRBV5-4 | ASSSGPLLAGFTYEQY
NA | TRBJ1-1 | TRBV5-1 | ASSLEGVYTEAF
NA | TRBJ2-3 | TRBV28 | ASSFGRGFPGTSGSSTDTQY
NA | TRBJ2-1 | TRBV28 | ASTRPSAGGPLHLGEQF
NA | TRBJ2-3 | TRBV5-5 | ASSLSVGQGSDTQY
NA | TRBJ2-1 | TRBV5-1 | ASSLGTSGPNEQF
NA | TRBJ2-2 | TRBV5-1 | ASSLGPRQEYTGELF
NA | TRBJ2-7 | TRBV18 | ASSQPKMAGTVYEQY
NA | TRBJ1-2 | TRBV2 | ASSEWDSPEYGYT
NA | TRBJ2-2 | TRBV28 | ASSLIRDVAGGRELF
NA | TRBJ1-2 | TRBV7-2 | ASSYRVDYGYT